The rows below give T cell receptor beta chains drawn from one sample of a study of blood T cells in healthy people across ages. TCRdb passed the 5' RACE reads through MiXCR, listing each CDR3 protein once. The data contain 600,000 or so distinct CDR3 sequences, approximately 30% of them singletons. Sequenced input: blood. The receptors were sampled from a woman older than 75 in good health. Each CDR3 is given with its conserved first and last residue. The D gene is left open where the match is weak.

>TRBJ1-1|-|TRBV20-1
CSARYRIGGTEAFF
>TRBJ1-6|-|TRBV3-1
CASSQGADNSPLHF
>TRBJ1-5|-|TRBV21-1
CASSKGDSGTGWVCSNQPQHF
>TRBJ2-6|-|TRBV11-2
CASTRGVSGSGANVLTF
>-|-|TRBV20-1
CSANPWGYEQYF
>TRBJ2-6|-|TRBV7-3
CASSSSAGANVLTF
>TRBJ1-1|TRBD1|TRBV18
CATTDRDRVVGTEAFF
>TRBJ1-1|TRBD1|TRBV20-1
CSAPGQGEYEAFF
>TRBJ2-3|TRBD1|TRBV6-2/TRBV6-3
CASSAVWTGGAADTQYF
>TRBJ1-1|-|TRBV11-1
CASSGGGVMNTEAFF
>TRBJ2-7|-|TRBV5-1
CASSPRQRSNEQYF
>TRBJ1-6|TRBD1|TRBV7-3
CASSLRQGANSPLHF
>TRBJ2-5|-|TRBV11-1
CASSFRGIDQETQYF
>TRBJ1-1|-|TRBV5-1
CASSRSAGMNTEAFF
>TRBJ2-1|-|TRBV5-1
CASSLGAYEQFF
>TRBJ2-2|-|TRBV28
CASSLIGIYTGELFF
>TRBJ1-2|-|TRBV6-1
CASILDEGGGYTF
>TRBJ2-1|TRBD1|TRBV7-8
CASSLSGTARGYNEQFF
>TRBJ2-5|TRBD2|TRBV5-1
CASSLESSGEQYF
>TRBJ2-1|TRBD2|TRBV27
CASGLAYNEQFF
>TRBJ1-2|-|TRBV7-9
CASSLAPRGDYGYTF
>TRBJ2-1|-|TRBV4-1
CASSQDLKTVGAYNEQFF
>-|-|TRBV9
CASSVVPSVLGSHNEQYF
>TRBJ2-1|TRBD2|TRBV30
CAWSFGGEYNEQFF
>TRBJ2-1|-|TRBV7-7
CASSFREGLRKFF
>TRBJ2-1|-|TRBV30
CAWDGDNERFF
>TRBJ2-3|-|TRBV5-1
CASSLVPAPTDTQYF
>TRBJ2-2|TRBD1|TRBV29-1
CSAQQGSNTGELFF
>TRBJ1-1|-|TRBV28
CASESQGRNRGGTEAFF
>TRBJ2-1|TRBD2|TRBV5-1
CASSSSGSSYNEQFF
>TRBJ1-5|TRBD1|TRBV20-1
CSARRTGGGNQPQHF
>TRBJ2-1|TRBD2|TRBV15
CATSLSGGATGEQFF
>TRBJ1-6|TRBD1|TRBV20-1
CSATTGNNSPLHF
>TRBJ1-5|-|TRBV6-1
CASSGREEGNQPQHF
>TRBJ2-3|TRBD1|TRBV7-8
CASSLIQGSLSTDTQYF
>TRBJ2-5|-|TRBV7-2
CVSSSDSARREQYF
>TRBJ2-1|TRBD2|TRBV20-1
CSAGLAGAQENEQFF
>TRBJ2-2|-|TRBV5-1
CASHMEGSTGELFF
>TRBJ1-1|TRBD1|TRBV29-1
CSVPLAGGTEAFF
>TRBJ1-5|-|TRBV5-5
CASSLSQHSNQPQHF
>TRBJ2-5|-|TRBV9
CASSIYDQETQYF
>TRBJ1-2|-|TRBV5-1
CASSLFGDYGYTF
>TRBJ1-5|-|TRBV12-3/TRBV12-4
CASSLPDQPQHF
>TRBJ1-4|TRBD1|TRBV7-9
CASSLRQGSGNEKLFF
>TRBJ1-1|-|TRBV6-2/TRBV6-3
CASRNGGMNTEAFF